This TCR beta chain was captured by sequencing in a study of blood T cells in healthy people across ages. Study outcomes and limitations: Unknown donor CMV status possibly confounded expanded clonotype changes. Across the age range, TCR beta diversity per million T cells fell in a roughly linear way.

This clonotype was found many times. Its antigen remains unknown. V shed 5 bases and J shed 5 bases, with 18 bases lying between them. Germline values: CDR1 SQVTM, CDR2 ANQGSEA. The CDR3 has 14 amino acids. Ranging in age from roughly 6 to 100, the donors were healthy Caucasian individuals from Russia. Through a sample-barcoded 5' primer and a J-beta primer mix, a second PCR was run for 7 to 11 cycles. TCRdb fed the 5' RACE reads into MiXCR, producing one record per CDR3 protein. Counted here are over 1.5 million distinct CDR3 sequences, approximately 50% occurring once; the ten biggest clones make up 2.1%.

This rearrangement joins TRBV29-1 to TRBJ2-5; the D is unclear. What was sequenced was blood. The sequence was obtained from a middle-aged woman in good health. The CDR3 loop reads CSVIGEASPETQYF. In DNA, the CDR3 is TGCAGCGTTATAGGAGAGGCTTCGCCGGAGACCCAGTACTTC.